The rows below give T cell receptor beta chains drawn from one sample of a study of T-cell reconstitution after alpha-beta-depleted transplantation in children. Each CDR3 protein gets one entry after TCRdb re-called the PCR reads with MiXCR. The data contain fewer than 350,000 distinct CDR3 sequences, roughly a tenth of them singletons. Specimen: PBMCs, collected before TCRalphabeta/CD19-depleted stem cell transplant. These receptors were collected from a boy younger than two with acute myeloid leukemia, due to receive a stem cell transplant. The CDR3 runs from the conserved cysteine through the conserved F or W. The order of the fields is J gene, D gene, clone size, V gene, CDR3 protein, CDR3 DNA. The D gene is left open where the match is weak. Only part of the rows carry a size: once, few, many, or a class if the clone is expanded.

j_call: TRBJ2-6; d_call: -; clone_size: few; v_call: TRBV18; cdr3_aa: CASSPPGFSGANVLTF; cdr3_nt: TGTGCCAGCTCACCACCGGGCTTCTCTGGGGCCAACGTCCTGACTTTC
j_call: TRBJ2-5; d_call: -; clone_size: many; v_call: TRBV15; cdr3_aa: CATSRENFWDFQETQYF; cdr3_nt: TGTGCCACCAGCAGAGAAAATTTCTGGGACTTCCAAGAGACCCAGTACTTC
j_call: TRBJ2-1; d_call: TRBD1; clone_size: -; v_call: TRBV7-8; cdr3_aa: CASSLAETGQWGEQFF; cdr3_nt: TGTGCCAGCAGCTTAGCTGAGACAGGGCAATGGGGTGAGCAGTTCTTC
j_call: TRBJ2-6; d_call: -; clone_size: many; v_call: TRBV4-1; cdr3_aa: CASSLFPLKGANVLTF; cdr3_nt: TGCGCCAGCAGCCTTTTCCCGCTGAAAGGGGCCAACGTCCTGACTTTC
j_call: TRBJ2-3; d_call: TRBD1; clone_size: -; v_call: TRBV11-2; cdr3_aa: CASSLSGTGTDTQYF; cdr3_nt: TGTGCCAGCAGCCTCTCGGGGACAGGCACAGATACGCAGTATTTT
j_call: TRBJ2-7; d_call: -; clone_size: few; v_call: TRBV11-2; cdr3_aa: CASLRSAPVAGEQYF; cdr3_nt: TGTGCCAGCCTAAGGTCCGCACCGGTGGCAGGCGAGCAGTACTTC
j_call: TRBJ2-2; d_call: -; clone_size: few; v_call: TRBV7-9; cdr3_aa: CASSGIGPSSGSGELFF; cdr3_nt: TGTGCCAGCAGCGGTATAGGGCCTTCTTCGGGGTCCGGGGAGCTGTTTTTT
j_call: TRBJ1-6; d_call: -; clone_size: many; v_call: TRBV7-3; cdr3_aa: CASSFTGNNSPLHF; cdr3_nt: TGTGCCAGCAGCTTTACAGGGAACAATTCACCCCTCCACTTT
j_call: TRBJ1-1; d_call: -; clone_size: many; v_call: TRBV7-2; cdr3_aa: CASSRRLSTEAFF; cdr3_nt: TGTGCCAGCAGCCGTAGACTAAGCACTGAAGCTTTCTTT
j_call: TRBJ2-7; d_call: -; clone_size: -; v_call: TRBV29-1; cdr3_aa: CSVMEGANYYEQYF; cdr3_nt: TGCAGCGTTATGGAAGGGGCTAACTACTACGAGCAGTACTTC
j_call: TRBJ2-7; d_call: -; clone_size: many; v_call: TRBV20-1; cdr3_aa: CSARLRYEQYF; cdr3_nt: TGCAGTGCGAGACTCCGCTACGAGCAGTACTTC
j_call: TRBJ2-1; d_call: TRBD2; clone_size: many; v_call: TRBV4-3; cdr3_aa: CASSQDRGLAGGNSYNEQFF; cdr3_nt: TGCGCCAGCAGCCAAGATAGGGGACTAGCGGGAGGGAACTCCTACAATGAGCAGTTCTTC
j_call: TRBJ2-3; d_call: TRBD1; clone_size: many; v_call: TRBV7-8; cdr3_aa: CASSTNRGRNTQYF; cdr3_nt: TGTGCCAGCAGCACCAACAGGGGGCGAAATACGCAGTATTTT
j_call: TRBJ1-5; d_call: -; clone_size: many; v_call: TRBV12-3/TRBV12-4; cdr3_aa: CASSFGLGGQPQHF; cdr3_nt: TGTGCCAGCAGTTTCGGACTAGGTGGTCAGCCCCAGCATTTT
j_call: TRBJ2-1; d_call: -; clone_size: -; v_call: TRBV9; cdr3_aa: CASSVGGGGASSYNEQFF; cdr3_nt: TGTGCCAGCAGCGTAGGAGGGGGCGGGGCCAGCTCCTACAATGAGCAGTTCTTC
j_call: TRBJ2-7; d_call: -; clone_size: many; v_call: TRBV9; cdr3_aa: CASSVGSGAAYEQYF; cdr3_nt: TGTGCCAGCAGCGTAGGCTCGGGGGCGGCCTACGAGCAGTACTTC
j_call: TRBJ2-7; d_call: -; clone_size: many; v_call: TRBV20-1; cdr3_aa: CSALGSYEQYF; cdr3_nt: TGCAGTGCCCTAGGATCCTACGAGCAGTACTTC
j_call: TRBJ2-5; d_call: -; clone_size: many; v_call: TRBV28; cdr3_aa: CASSSLPSKYSQYF; cdr3_nt: TGTGCCAGCAGTTCCCTGCCGTCCAAATACTCCCAGTACTTC
j_call: TRBJ2-3; d_call: -; clone_size: -; v_call: TRBV13; cdr3_aa: CASSPADWRDTQYF; cdr3_nt: TGTGCCAGCAGCCCTGCCGACTGGAGAGATACGCAGTATTTT
j_call: TRBJ1-3; d_call: -; clone_size: many; v_call: TRBV11-2; cdr3_aa: CASSLDPRGGNTIYF; cdr3_nt: TGTGCCAGCAGCTTAGATCCGCGGGGTGGAAACACCATATATTTT